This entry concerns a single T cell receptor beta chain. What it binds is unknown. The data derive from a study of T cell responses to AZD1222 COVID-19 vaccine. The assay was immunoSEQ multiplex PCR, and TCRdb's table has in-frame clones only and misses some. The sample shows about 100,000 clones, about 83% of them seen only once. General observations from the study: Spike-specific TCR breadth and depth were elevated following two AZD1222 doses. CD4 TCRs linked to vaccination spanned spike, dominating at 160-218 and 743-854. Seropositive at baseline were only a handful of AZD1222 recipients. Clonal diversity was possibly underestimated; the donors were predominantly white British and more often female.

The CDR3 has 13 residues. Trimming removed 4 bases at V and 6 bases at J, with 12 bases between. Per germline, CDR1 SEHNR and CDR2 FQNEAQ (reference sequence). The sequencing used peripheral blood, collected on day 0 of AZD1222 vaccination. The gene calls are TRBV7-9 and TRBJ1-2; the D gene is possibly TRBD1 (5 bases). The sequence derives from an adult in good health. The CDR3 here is CASSSREGNGYTF. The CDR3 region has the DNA TGTGCCAGCAGCTCGAGAGAGGGGAATGGCTACACCTTC.